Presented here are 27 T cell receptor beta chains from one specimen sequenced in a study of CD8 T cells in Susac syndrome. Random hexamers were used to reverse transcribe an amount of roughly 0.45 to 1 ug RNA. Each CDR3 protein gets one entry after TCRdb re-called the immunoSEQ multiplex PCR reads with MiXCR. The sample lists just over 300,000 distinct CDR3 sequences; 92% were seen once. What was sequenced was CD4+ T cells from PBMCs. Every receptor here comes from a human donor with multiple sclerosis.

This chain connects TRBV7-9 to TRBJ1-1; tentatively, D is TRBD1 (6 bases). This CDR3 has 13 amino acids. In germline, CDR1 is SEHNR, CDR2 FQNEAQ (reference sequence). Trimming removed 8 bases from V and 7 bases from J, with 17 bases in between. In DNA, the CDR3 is TGTGCCAGCTGTTGCAGGGACATAAATGAAGCTTTCTTT. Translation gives CASCCRDINEAFF.

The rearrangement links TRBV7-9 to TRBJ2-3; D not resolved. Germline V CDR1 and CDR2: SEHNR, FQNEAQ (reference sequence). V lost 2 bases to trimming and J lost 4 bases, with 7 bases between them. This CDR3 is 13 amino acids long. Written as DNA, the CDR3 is TGTGCCAGCAGCTTACAGGTTGCAGATACGCAGTATTTT. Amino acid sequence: CASSLQVADTQYF.

In DNA form, the CDR3 reads TGCAGTGCGGGCAACAGAAGCCGAAATCAGCCCCAGCATTTT. The encoded protein is CSAGNRSRNQPQHF. The chain employs TRBV20-1 and TRBJ1-5; D uncertain. CDR1 is DFQATT, CDR2 SNEGSKA, per germline (reference sequence). V lost 6 bases, J lost 4 bases, and 16 bases lay in between. This CDR3 is built from 14 residues.

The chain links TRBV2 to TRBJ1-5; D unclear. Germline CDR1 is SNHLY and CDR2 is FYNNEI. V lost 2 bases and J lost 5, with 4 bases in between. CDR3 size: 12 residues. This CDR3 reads CASSEQYQPQHF. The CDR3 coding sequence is TGTGCCAGCAGTGAACAGTATCAGCCCCAGCATTTT.

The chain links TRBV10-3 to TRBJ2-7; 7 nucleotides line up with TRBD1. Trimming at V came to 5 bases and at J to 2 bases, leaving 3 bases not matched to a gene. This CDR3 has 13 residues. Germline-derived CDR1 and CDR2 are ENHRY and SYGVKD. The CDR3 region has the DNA TGTGCCATCAGTTACGGACAGGCCTACGAGCAGTACTTC. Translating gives CAISYGQAYEQYF.

CDR3 residues: CASTALAGGQTGELFF. DNA of the CDR3: TGCGCCAGCACCGCACTAGCGGGAGGCCAGACCGGGGAGCTGTTTTTT. The chain couples TRBV5-1 to TRBJ2-2; 12 bases are shared with TRBD2. CDR3 size: 16 residues. The ends lost 6 bases at V and 5 bases at J; junction bases unmatched: 8. Looked up from germline, CDR1 is SGHRS and CDR2 is YFSETQ.

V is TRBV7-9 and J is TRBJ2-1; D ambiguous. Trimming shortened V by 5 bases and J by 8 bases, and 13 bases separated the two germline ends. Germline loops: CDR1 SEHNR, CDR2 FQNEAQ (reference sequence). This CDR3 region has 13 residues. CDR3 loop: CASSLARLDEQFF. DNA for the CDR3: TGTGCCAGCAGCCTTGCTAGGTTGGATGAGCAGTTCTTC. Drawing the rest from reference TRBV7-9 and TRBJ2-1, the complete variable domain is DTGVSQNPRHKITKRGQNVTFRCDPISEHNRLYWYRQTLGQGPEFLTYFQNEAQLEKSRLLSDRFSAERPKGSFSTLEIQRTEQGDSAMYLCASSLARLDEQFFGPGTRLTVL.

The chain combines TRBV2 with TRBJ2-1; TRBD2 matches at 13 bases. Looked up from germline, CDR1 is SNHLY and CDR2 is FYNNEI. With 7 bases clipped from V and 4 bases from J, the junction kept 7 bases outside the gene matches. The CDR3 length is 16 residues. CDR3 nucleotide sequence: TGTGCCAGCAATGAGGGGGGACTAGCGGGATACAATGAGCAGTTCTTC. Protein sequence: CASNEGGLAGYNEQFF.

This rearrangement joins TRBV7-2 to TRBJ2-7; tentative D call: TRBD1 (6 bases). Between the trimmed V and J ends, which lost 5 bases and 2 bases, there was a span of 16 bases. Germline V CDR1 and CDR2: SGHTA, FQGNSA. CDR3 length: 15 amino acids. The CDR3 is CASSRSQGLPYEQYF. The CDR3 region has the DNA TGTGCCAGCAGCAGATCACAGGGTTTACCCTACGAGCAGTACTTC.

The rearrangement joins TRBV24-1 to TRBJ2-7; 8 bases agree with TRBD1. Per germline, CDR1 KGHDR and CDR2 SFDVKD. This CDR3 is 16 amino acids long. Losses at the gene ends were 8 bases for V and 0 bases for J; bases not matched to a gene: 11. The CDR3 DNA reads TGTGCCACCACGCGCCCGGACAGGGCCCGCTCCTACGAGCAGTACTTC. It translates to CATTRPDRARSYEQYF.

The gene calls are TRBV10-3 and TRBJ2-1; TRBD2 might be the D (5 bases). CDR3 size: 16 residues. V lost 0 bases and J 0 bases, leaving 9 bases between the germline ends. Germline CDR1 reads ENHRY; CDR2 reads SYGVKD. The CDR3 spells CAISESPAVSYNEQFF. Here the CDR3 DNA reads TGTGCCATCAGTGAGTCTCCAGCGGTCTCCTACAATGAGCAGTTCTTC.

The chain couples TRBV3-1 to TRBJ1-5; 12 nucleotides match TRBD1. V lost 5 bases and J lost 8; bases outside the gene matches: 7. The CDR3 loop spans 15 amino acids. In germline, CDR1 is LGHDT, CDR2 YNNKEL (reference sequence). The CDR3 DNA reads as TGTGCCAGCAGCAAGGGACAGGGGGCCGGTGAGCCCCAGCATTTT. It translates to CASSKGQGAGEPQHF. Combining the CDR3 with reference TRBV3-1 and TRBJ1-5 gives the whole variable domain DTAVSQTPKYLVTQMGNDKSIKCEQNLGHDTMYWYKQDSKKFLKIMFSYNNKELIINETVPNRFSPKSPDKAHLNLHINSLELGDSAVYFCASSKGQGAGEPQHFGDGTRLSIL.

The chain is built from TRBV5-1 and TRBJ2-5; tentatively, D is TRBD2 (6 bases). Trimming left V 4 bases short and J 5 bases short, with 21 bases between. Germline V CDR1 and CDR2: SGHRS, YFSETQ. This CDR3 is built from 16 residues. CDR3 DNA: TGCGCCAGCAGCGGTAGAAGGGACTTTCGGACGGAGACCCAGTACTTC. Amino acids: CASSGRRDFRTETQYF.

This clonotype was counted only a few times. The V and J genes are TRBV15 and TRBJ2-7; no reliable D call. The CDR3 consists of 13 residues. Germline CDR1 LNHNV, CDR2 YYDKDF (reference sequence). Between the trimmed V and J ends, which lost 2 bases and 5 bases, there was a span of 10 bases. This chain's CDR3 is CATSRNVLNEQYF. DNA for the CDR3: TGTGCCACCAGCAGAAATGTACTGAACGAGCAGTACTTC. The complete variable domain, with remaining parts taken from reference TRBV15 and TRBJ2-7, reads DAMVIQNPRYQVTQFGKPVTLSCSQTLNHNVMYWYQQKSSQAPKLLFHYYDKDFNNEADTPDNFQSRRPNTSFCFLDIRSPGLGDTAMYLCATSRNVLNEQYFGPGTRLTVT.

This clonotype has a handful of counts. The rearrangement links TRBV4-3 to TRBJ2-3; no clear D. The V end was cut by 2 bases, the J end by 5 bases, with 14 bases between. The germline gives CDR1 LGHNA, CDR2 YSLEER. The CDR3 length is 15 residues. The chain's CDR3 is CASSQTARPGDTQYF. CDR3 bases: TGCGCCAGCAGCCAAACGGCAAGACCAGGAGATACGCAGTATTTT.

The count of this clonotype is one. DNA of the CDR3: TGCGCCAGCAGCCTGGTCGGACAGGGAACTAACTATGGCTACACCTTC. Translated: CASSLVGQGTNYGYTF. The rearrangement links TRBV5-1 to TRBJ1-2, with 8 bases identical to TRBD1. V trimming: 4 bases; J trimming: 0 bases; junction bases outside the gene matches: 8. Germline lookup yields CDR1 SGHRS and CDR2 YFSETQ. The CDR3 runs 16 residues. The entire variable domain, with the rest obtained from reference TRBV5-1 and TRBJ1-2, is as follows: KAGVTQTPRYLIKTRGQQVTLSCSPISGHRSVSWYQQTPGQGLQFLFEYFSETQRNKGNFPGRFSGRQFSNSRSEMNVSTLELGDSALYLCASSLVGQGTNYGYTFGSGTRLTVV.

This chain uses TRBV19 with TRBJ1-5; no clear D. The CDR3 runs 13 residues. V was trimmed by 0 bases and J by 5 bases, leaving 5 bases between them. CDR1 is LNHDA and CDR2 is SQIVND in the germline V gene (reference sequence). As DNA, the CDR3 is TGTGCCAGTAGTATAGATCGGGATCAGCCCCAGCATTTT. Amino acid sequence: CASSIDRDQPQHF.

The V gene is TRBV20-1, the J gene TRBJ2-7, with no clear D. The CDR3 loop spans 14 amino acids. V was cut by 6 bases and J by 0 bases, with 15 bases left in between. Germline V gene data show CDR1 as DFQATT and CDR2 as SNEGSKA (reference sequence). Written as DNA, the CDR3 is TGCAGTGCCCCCGCGCCCCTGGGCTCCTACGAGCAGTACTTC. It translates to CSAPAPLGSYEQYF.

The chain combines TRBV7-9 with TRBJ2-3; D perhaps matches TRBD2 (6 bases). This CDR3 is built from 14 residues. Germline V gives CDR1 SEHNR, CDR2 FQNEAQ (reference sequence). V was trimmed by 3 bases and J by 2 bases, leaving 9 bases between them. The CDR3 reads CASSFSGYTDTQYF. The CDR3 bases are TGTGCCAGCAGCTTTAGCGGATACACAGATACGCAGTATTTT. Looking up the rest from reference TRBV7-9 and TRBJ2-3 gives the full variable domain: DTGVSQNPRHKITKRGQNVTFRCDPISEHNRLYWYRQTLGQGPEFLTYFQNEAQLEKSRLLSDRFSAERPKGSFSTLEIQRTEQGDSAMYLCASSFSGYTDTQYFGPGTRLTVL.

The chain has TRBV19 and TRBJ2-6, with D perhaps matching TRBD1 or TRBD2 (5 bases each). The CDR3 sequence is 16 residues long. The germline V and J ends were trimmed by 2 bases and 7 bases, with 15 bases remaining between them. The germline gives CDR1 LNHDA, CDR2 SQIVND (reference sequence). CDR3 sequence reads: CASSIIGQGVANVLTF. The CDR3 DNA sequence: TGTGCCAGTAGTATAATAGGGCAGGGAGTCGCCAACGTCCTGACTTTC.

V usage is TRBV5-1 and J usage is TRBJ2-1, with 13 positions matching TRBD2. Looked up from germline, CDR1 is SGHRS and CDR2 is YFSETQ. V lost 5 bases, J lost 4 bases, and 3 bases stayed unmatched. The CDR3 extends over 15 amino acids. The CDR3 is CASRLAGGIYNEQFF. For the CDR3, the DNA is TGCGCCAGCAGACTAGCGGGAGGGATATACAATGAGCAGTTCTTC. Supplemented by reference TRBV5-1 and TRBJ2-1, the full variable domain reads KAGVTQTPRYLIKTRGQQVTLSCSPISGHRSVSWYQQTPGQGLQFLFEYFSETQRNKGNFPGRFSGRQFSNSRSEMNVSTLELGDSALYLCASRLAGGIYNEQFFGPGTRLTVL.

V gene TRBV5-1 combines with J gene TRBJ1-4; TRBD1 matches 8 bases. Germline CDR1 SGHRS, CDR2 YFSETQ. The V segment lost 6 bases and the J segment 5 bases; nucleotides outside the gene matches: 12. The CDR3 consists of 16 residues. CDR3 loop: CASTSDGQGTNEKLFF. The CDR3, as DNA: TGCGCCAGCACCTCTGACGGACAGGGTACGAATGAAAAACTGTTTTTT.

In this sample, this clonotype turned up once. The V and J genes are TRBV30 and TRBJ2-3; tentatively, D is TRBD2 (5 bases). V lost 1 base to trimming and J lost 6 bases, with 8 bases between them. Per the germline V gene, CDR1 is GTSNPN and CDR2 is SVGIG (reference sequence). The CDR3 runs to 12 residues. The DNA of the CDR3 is TGTGCCTGGAGTGCTGGCGGGGATACGCAGTATTTT. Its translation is CAWSAGGDTQYF.

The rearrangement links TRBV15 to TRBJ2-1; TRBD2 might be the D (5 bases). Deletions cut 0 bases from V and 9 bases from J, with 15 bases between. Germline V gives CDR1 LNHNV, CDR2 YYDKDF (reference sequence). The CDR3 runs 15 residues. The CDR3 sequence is CATSRDQGGAVEQFF. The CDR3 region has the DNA TGTGCCACCAGCAGAGATCAAGGAGGAGCGGTTGAGCAGTTCTTC.

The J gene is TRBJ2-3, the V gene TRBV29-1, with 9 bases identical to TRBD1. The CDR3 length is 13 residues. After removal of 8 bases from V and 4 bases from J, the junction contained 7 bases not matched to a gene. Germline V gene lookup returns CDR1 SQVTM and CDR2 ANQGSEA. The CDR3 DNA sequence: TGCAGCTTCGGGACAGGGTTAGCAGATACGCAGTATTTT. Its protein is CSFGTGLADTQYF.

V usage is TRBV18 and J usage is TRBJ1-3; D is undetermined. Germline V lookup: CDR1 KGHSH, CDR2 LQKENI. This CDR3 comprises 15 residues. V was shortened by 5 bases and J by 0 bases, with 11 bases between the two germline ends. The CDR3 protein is CASSVGPYSGNTIYF. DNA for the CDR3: TGTGCCAGCTCAGTCGGGCCCTACTCTGGAAACACCATATATTTT.

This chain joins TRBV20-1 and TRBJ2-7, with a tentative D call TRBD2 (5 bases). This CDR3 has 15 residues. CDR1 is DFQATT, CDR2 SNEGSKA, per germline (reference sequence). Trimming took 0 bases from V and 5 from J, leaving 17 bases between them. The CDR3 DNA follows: TGCAGTGCTAGAGATATGATGGCCGGGAAGGACGAGCAGTACTTC. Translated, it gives CSARDMMAGKDEQYF.